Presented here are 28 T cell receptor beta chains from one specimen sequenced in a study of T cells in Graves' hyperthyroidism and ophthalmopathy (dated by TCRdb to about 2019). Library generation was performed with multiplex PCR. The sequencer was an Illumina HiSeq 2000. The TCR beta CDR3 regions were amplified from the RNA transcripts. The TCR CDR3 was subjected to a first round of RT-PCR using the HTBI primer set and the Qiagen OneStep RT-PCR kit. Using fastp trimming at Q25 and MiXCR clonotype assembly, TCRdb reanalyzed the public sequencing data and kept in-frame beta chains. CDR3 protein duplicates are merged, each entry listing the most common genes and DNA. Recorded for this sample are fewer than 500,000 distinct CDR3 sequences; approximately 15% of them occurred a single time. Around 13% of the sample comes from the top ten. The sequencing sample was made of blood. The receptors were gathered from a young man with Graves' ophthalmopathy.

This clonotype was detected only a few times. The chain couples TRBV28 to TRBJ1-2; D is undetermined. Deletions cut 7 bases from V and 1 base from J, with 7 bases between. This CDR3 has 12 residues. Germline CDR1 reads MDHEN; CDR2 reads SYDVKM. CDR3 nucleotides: TGTGCCAGCAACGCGGGTAACTATGGCTACACCTTC. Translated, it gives CASNAGNYGYTF.

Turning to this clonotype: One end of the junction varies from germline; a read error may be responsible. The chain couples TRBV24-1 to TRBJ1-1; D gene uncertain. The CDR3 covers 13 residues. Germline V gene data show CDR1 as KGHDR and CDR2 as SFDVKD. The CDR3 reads CATSLGGNTEALF. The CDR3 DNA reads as TGTGCCACCAGTCTCGGCGGGAACACTGAAGCTCTCTTT.

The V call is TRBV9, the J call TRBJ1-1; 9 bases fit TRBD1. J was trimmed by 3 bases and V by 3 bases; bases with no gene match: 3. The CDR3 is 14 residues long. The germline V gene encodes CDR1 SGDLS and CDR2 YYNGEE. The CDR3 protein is CASSGGDRDTEAFF. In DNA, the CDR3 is TGTGCCAGCAGCGGGGGGGACAGGGACACTGAAGCTTTCTTT.

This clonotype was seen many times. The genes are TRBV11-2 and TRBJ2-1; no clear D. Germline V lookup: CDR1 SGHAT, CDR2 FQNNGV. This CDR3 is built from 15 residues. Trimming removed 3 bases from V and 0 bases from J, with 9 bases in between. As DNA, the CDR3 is TGTGCCAGCAGCTTTGAGCCGCTCTCCTACAATGAGCAGTTCTTC. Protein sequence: CASSFEPLSYNEQFF.

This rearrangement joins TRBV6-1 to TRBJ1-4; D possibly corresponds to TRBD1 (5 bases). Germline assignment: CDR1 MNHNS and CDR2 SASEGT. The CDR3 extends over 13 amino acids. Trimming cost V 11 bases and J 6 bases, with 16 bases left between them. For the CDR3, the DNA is TGTGCCTCACGACCGGGGGGGGATGAAAAACTGTTTTTT. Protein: CASRPGGDEKLFF.

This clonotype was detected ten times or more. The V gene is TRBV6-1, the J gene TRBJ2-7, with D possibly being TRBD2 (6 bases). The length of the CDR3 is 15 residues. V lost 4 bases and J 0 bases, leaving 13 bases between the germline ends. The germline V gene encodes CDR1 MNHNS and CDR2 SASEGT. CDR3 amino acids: CASSVPERVSYEQYF. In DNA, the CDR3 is TGTGCCAGCAGTGTCCCAGAGCGGGTCTCCTACGAGCAGTACTTC.

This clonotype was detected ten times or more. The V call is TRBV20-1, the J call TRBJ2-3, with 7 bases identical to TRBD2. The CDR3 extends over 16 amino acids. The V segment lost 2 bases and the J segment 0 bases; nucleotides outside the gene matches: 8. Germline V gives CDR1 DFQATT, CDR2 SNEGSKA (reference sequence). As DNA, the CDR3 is TGCAGTGCTAGACTTATAAGCGGGGATAGCACAGATACGCAGTATTTT. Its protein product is CSARLISGDSTDTQYF.

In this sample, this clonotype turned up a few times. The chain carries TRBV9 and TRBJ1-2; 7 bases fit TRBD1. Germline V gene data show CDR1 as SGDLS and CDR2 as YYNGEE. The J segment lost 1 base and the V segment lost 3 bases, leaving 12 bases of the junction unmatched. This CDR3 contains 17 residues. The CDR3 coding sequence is TGTGCCAGCAGCGCATTATCCGGACAGGAAAATAACTATGGCTACACCTTC. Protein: CASSALSGQENNYGYTF.

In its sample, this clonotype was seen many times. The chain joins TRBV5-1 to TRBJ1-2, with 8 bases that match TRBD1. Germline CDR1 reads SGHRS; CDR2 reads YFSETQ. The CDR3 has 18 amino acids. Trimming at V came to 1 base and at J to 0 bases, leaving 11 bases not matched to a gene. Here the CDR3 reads CASSLTGTGHPANYGYTF. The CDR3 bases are TGCGCCAGCAGCTTGACCGGGACAGGACATCCCGCTAACTATGGCTACACCTTC. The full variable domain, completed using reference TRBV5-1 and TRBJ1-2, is KAGVTQTPRYLIKTRGQQVTLSCSPISGHRSVSWYQQTPGQGLQFLFEYFSETQRNKGNFPGRFSGRQFSNSRSEMNVSTLELGDSALYLCASSLTGTGHPANYGYTFGSGTRLTVV.

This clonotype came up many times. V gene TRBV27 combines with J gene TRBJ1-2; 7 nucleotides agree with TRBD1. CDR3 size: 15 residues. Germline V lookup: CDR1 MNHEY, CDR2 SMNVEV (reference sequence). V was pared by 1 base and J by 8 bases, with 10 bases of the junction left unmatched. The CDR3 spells CASSLFPGQVGGYTF. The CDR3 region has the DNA TGTGCCAGCAGTTTATTCCCCGGACAGGTCGGAGGCTACACCTTC.

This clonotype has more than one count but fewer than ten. The CDR3 DNA sequence: TGTGCCAGCAGTAGTGCAGTGAGCAATGAGCAGTTCTTC. Translation gives CASSSAVSNEQFF. The genes are TRBV25-1 and TRBJ2-1; D not resolved. Between the trimmed V and J ends, which lost 5 bases and 6 bases, there was a span of 11 bases. The CDR3 is 13 residues long. Per germline, CDR1 MGHDK and CDR2 SYGVNS.

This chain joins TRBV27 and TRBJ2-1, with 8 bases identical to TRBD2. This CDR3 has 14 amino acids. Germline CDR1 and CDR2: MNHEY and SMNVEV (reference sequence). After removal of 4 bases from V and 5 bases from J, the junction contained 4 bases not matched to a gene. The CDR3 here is CASSSSGSHNEQFF. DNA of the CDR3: TGTGCCAGCAGTTCCAGCGGGAGCCACAATGAGCAGTTCTTC.

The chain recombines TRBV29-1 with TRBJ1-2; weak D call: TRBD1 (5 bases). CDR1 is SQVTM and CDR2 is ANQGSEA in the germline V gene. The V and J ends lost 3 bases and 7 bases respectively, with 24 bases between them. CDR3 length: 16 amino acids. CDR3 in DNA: TGCAGCGTTGAGCACACCCCTGGCAGGGTGGGTGGTGGCTACACCTTC. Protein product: CSVEHTPGRVGGGYTF.

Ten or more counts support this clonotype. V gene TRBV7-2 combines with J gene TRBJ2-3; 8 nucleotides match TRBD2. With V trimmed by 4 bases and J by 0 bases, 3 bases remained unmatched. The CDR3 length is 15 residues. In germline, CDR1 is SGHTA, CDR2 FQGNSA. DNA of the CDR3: TGTGCCAGCAGCTCATTAGCGGGGAGCACAGATACGCAGTATTTT. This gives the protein CASSSLAGSTDTQYF.

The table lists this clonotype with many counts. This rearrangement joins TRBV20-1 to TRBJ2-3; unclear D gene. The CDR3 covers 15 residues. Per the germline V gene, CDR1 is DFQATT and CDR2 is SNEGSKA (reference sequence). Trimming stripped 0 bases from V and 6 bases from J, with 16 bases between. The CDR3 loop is CSAREPAIRLDTQYF. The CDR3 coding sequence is TGCAGTGCTAGAGAGCCTGCCATTAGGTTGGATACGCAGTATTTT.

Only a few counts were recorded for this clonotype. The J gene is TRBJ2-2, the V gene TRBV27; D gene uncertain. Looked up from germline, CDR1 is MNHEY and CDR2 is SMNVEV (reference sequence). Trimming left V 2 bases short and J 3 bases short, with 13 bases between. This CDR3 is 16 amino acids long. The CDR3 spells CASSLGGVADTGELFF. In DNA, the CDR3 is TGTGCCAGCAGTTTAGGTGGGGTCGCGGACACCGGGGAGCTGTTTTTT.

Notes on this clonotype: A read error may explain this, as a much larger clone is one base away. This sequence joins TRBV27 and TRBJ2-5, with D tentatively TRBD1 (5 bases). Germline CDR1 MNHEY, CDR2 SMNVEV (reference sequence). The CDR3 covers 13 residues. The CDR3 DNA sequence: TGTGCCAGCGGGATTCTAGGGGAAGAGACCCGGTACTTC. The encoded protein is CASGILGEETRYF.

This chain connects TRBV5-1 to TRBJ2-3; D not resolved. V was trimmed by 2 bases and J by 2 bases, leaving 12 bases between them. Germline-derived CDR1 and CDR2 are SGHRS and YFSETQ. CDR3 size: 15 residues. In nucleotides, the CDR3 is TGCGCCAGCAGCTTTGTTGGCGCCTACACAGATACGCAGTATTTT. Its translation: CASSFVGAYTDTQYF. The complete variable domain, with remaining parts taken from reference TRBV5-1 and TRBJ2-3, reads KAGVTQTPRYLIKTRGQQVTLSCSPISGHRSVSWYQQTPGQGLQFLFEYFSETQRNKGNFPGRFSGRQFSNSRSEMNVSTLELGDSALYLCASSFVGAYTDTQYFGPGTRLTVL.

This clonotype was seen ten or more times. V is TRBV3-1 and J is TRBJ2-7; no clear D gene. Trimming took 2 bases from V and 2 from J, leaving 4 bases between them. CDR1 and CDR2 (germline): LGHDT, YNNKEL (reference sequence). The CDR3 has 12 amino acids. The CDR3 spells CASSQFPYEQYF. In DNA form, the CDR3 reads TGTGCCAGCAGCCAATTTCCCTACGAGCAGTACTTC.

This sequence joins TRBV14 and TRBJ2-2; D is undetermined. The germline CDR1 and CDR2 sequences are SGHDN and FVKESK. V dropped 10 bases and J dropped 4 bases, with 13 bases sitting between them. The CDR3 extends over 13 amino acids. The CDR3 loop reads CATGQWGTGELFF. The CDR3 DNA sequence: TGTGCCACCGGTCAGTGGGGCACCGGGGAGCTGTTTTTT.

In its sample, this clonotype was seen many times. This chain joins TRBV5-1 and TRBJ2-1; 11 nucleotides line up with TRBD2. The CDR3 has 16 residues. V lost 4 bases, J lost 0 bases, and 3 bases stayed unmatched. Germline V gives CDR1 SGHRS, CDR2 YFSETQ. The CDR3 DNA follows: TGCGCCAGCAGCGGGACTAGCGGCAGCTCCTACAATGAGCAGTTCTTC. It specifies CASSGTSGSSYNEQFF.

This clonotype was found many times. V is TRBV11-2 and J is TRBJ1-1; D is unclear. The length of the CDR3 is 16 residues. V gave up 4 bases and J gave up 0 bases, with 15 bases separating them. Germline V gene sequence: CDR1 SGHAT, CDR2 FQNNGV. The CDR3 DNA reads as TGTGCCAGCAGCTCCCCACCCTCGACGGTGAACACTGAAGCTTTCTTT. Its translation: CASSSPPSTVNTEAFF.

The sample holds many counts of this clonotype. The CDR3 protein is CASSPSGGSYEQYF. The DNA of the CDR3 is TGTGCCAGCTCACCGTCAGGGGGATCCTACGAGCAGTACTTC. The chain joins TRBV18 to TRBJ2-7; 7 bases align to TRBD1. Germline V CDR1 and CDR2: KGHSH, LQKENI. This CDR3 contains 14 residues. V was clipped by 3 bases and J by 1 base; unmatched bases: 3.

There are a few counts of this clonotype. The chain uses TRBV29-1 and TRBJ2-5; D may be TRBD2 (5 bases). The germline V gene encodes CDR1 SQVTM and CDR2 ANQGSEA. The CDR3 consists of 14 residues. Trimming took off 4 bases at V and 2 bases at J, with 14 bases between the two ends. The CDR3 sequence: CSVVFEGRQETQYF. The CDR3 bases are TGCAGCGTTGTGTTCGAGGGCCGGCAAGAGACCCAGTACTTC.

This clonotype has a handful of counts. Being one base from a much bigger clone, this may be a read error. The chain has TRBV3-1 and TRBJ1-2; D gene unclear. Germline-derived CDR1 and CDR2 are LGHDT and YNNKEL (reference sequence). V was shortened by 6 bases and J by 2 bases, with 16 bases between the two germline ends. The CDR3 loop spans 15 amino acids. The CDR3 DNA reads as TGTGCCAGCAGGGCAATCCTGGGAGGGAACTATGGCTACACCTTC. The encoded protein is CASRAILGGNYGYTF.

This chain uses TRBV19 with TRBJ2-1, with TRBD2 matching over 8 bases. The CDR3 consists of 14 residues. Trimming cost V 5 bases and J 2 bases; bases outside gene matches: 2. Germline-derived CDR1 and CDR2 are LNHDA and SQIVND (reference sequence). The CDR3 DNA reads TGTGCCAGTAGTGCGACTAGCGCCTACAATGAGCAGTTCTTC. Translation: CASSATSAYNEQFF.

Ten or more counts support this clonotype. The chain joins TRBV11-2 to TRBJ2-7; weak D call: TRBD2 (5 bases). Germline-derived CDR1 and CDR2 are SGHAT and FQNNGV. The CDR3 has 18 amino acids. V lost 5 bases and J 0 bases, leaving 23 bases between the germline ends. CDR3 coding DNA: TGTGCCAGCAGCCCCCAGCGCGGTGAGCGGTCGAGCTCCTACGAGCAGTACTTC. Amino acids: CASSPQRGERSSSYEQYF.

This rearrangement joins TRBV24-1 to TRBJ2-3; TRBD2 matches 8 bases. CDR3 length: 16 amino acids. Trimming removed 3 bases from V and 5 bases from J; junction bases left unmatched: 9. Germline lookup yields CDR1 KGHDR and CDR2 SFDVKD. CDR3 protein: CATSDASGSMRDTQYF. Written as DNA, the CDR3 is TGTGCCACCAGTGATGCTAGCGGGTCTATGAGAGATACGCAGTATTTT.